The 6 T cell receptor beta chains presented below share a single source sample, sequenced in a study of cytomegalovirus exposure and HLA in healthy donors listed by TCRdb under 2017. The method behind the library was the immunoSEQ multiplex PCR assay. The multiplex PCR relied on a mix of 60 forward primers for TCR Vbeta segments and 13 reverse primers for TCR Jbeta segments. This immuneACCESS table, as held by TCRdb, lists in-frame sequences with V and J called but not all clones. Of the missing ones, under half trace to an unresolved V gene in checked studies; the others have no known cause. Across this sample there are over 130,000 clones, with approximately 85% seen only once. Of the sample, around 6.3% falls within the top ten clones. Input material: PBMCs. These receptors originate from a man aged 50-60 years in good health and CMV-seropositive.

The chain is built from TRBV7-9 and TRBJ2-1, with TRBD2 matching 12 bases. The CDR3 is 16 residues long. V lost 0 bases to trimming and J lost 12 bases; unmatched junction nucleotides: 9. Germline CDR1 SEHNR, CDR2 FQNEAQ (reference sequence). The CDR3, as DNA: TGTGCCAGCAGCTTAGCTCAGACTAGCGGGAGAGACTTGCAGTTCTTC. It is translated as CASSLAQTSGRDLQFF.

The chain recombines TRBV4-1 with TRBJ2-2; TRBD1 matches 10 bases. CDR3 length: 16 amino acids. J gave up 3 bases and V 2 bases, and 3 bases lay outside the gene matches. Germline CDR1 MGHRA, CDR2 YSYEKL. Here the CDR3 DNA reads TGCGCCAGCAGCCAACAAGGACAGGGGGACACCGGGGAGCTGTTTTTT. Translating gives CASSQQGQGDTGELFF.

The V call is TRBV5-4, the J call TRBJ2-3; D remains unclear. The CDR3 spans 12 residues. Germline CDR1 is SGHNT and CDR2 is YYREEE (reference sequence). Trimming left V 2 bases short and J 4 bases short, with 5 bases between. In DNA form, the CDR3 reads TGTGCCAGCAGCTTTCAGGCAGATACGCAGTATTTT. Protein product: CASSFQADTQYF.

The V gene is TRBV19, the J gene TRBJ2-1, with D possibly matching TRBD2 (5 bases). The V end was cut by 3 bases, the J end by 3 bases, with 9 bases between. Germline CDR1 reads LNHDA; CDR2 reads SQIVND (reference sequence). The CDR3 is 14 residues long. In DNA form, the CDR3 reads TGTGCCAGTAGTATTAAGCGGCTCTACAATGAGCAGTTCTTC. It codes for CASSIKRLYNEQFF. Combining the CDR3 with reference TRBV19 and TRBJ2-1 gives the whole variable domain DGGITQSPKYLFRKEGQNVTLSCEQNLNHDAMYWYRQDPGQGLRLIYYSQIVNDFQKGDIAEGYSVSREKKESFPLTVTSAQKNPTAFYLCASSIKRLYNEQFFGPGTRLTVL.

The chain uses TRBV19 and TRBJ2-6; D is uncertain. Per germline, CDR1 LNHDA and CDR2 SQIVND (reference sequence). V lost 10 bases and J lost 4, with 11 bases in between. The CDR3 consists of 13 residues. The CDR3 nucleotides are TGTGCCACCTCGGTCTTAGGGGCCAACGTCCTGACTTTC. Protein: CATSVLGANVLTF.

The chain couples TRBV7-8 to TRBJ2-5; D is perhaps TRBD2 (6 bases). The DNA matches TRBJ2-7 better at its end, which makes the J call doubtful. CDR1 and CDR2 from the germline V gene are SGHVS and FQNEAQ. The length of the CDR3 is 13 residues. As DNA, the CDR3 is TGTGCCAGCAGCCGGGGGTTTTCCTACGAGCAGTACTTC. Its protein is CASSRGFSYEQYF.